This T cell receptor (beta chain) was sequenced in a study of cytomegalovirus exposure and HLA in healthy donors. Across the study: The approximately 670 first-cohort repertoires and the 100 to 150 validation repertoires shared the same platform, a later analysis reported. Overall study results and limits: The dataset shows that most TCR sequences were rare, while some public TCRs occurred in many donors.

Notes on this clone: Its antigen is not identified.

The repertoire was sequenced with immunoSEQ multiplex PCR; TCRdb's copy has only in-frame clones and lacks some. The sample has about 180,000 clones, 75% to 90% seen once; the top ten hold about a sixth. This CDR3 is 13 amino acids long. Trimming pared 4 bases from V and 0 bases from J, leaving 7 bases between. Germline CDR1 and CDR2: SGHRS and YFSETQ. The source material was PBMCs. The sequence was collected from a man younger than 30 in good health and CMV-seropositive. The V gene is TRBV5-1, the J gene TRBJ2-5, with D unclear. CDR3 sequence: CASSPSDQETQYF. As DNA, the CDR3 is TGCGCCAGCAGCCCGTCCGACCAAGAGACCCAGTACTTC.